Shown below are 20 T cell receptor beta chains from a single sample sequenced in a study of monozygotic twins with inflammatory bowel disease. From the 5' RACE reads, TCRdb lists one entry per CDR3 protein and no DNA. The specimen's table records over 150,000 distinct CDR3 sequences. The specimen was blood. All receptors derive from a human donor with ulcerative colitis or Crohn's disease, or a healthy co-twin of an affected twin (not recorded which).

This chain links TRBV5-1 with TRBJ1-1. The CDR3 has 15 amino acids. Germline-derived CDR1 and CDR2 are SGHRS and YFSETQ. CDR3 loop: CASSFTGGFNTEAFF.

The chain couples TRBV10-3 to TRBJ2-1; the D gene TCRdb calls, TRBD2, cannot be checked with no DNA. The CDR3 has 13 residues. The germline V gene has CDR1 ENHRY and CDR2 SYGVKD. CDR3 amino acids: CAISPGLGNEQFF.

This sequence joins TRBV7-9 and TRBJ2-6; the D call of TRBD1 rests on TCRdb alone, since no DNA is present to check it. The germline V gene has CDR1 SEHNR and CDR2 FQNEAQ (reference sequence). The CDR3 is 16 residues long. The CDR3 spells CASSSPYRDKANVLTF.

This chain joins TRBV5-5 and TRBJ2-7; no DNA is available, so the TRBD1 call from TCRdb remains unchecked. The CDR3 contains 15 residues. The germline gives CDR1 SGHKS, CDR2 YYEKEE (reference sequence). CDR3 loop: CASSFRQNGYYEQYF.

This chain links TRBV20-1 with TRBJ1-5; with no DNA, the TCRdb D assignment of TRBD1 cannot be verified. CDR3 length: 13 amino acids. CDR1 is DFQATT and CDR2 is SNEGSKA in the germline V gene (reference sequence). Here the CDR3 reads CSAIAQGYQPQHF.

This sequence joins TRBV20-1 and TRBJ2-1; the D call from TCRdb, TRBD1, cannot be confirmed without DNA. Per germline, CDR1 DFQATT and CDR2 SNEGSKA (reference sequence). CDR3 length: 14 amino acids. The CDR3 loop is CSARSTANYGKKFF.

V gene TRBV28 combines with J gene TRBJ2-4; TCRdb names TRBD2, which stays unverified in the absence of DNA. The CDR3 has 13 amino acids. Per germline, CDR1 MDHEN and CDR2 SYDVKM. The CDR3 sequence: CAARAGGPNIQYF.

The chain links TRBV20-1 to TRBJ2-1; absent DNA, TCRdb's TRBD2 call cannot be checked. CDR1 and CDR2 (germline): DFQATT, SNEGSKA (reference sequence). CDR3 size: 14 residues. CDR3 sequence reads: CSARPGLAGNEQFF.

The CDR3 spells CASSQVGRAEEQYF. The V gene is TRBV3-1, the J gene TRBJ2-7; TCRdb proposes TRBD2, but this gene call is untestable without DNA. The length of the CDR3 is 14 residues. The germline V gene encodes CDR1 LGHDT and CDR2 YNNKEL (reference sequence).

This chain joins TRBV5-1 and TRBJ2-1; lacking DNA, the TRBD2 call made by TCRdb goes unchecked. Germline V gives CDR1 SGHRS, CDR2 YFSETQ. The CDR3 covers 16 residues. The chain's CDR3 is CASSFTPGLAFNEQFF.

The chain is built from TRBV5-1 and TRBJ1-3. From germline, CDR1 is SGHRS and CDR2 YFSETQ. CDR3 length equals 16 residues. The CDR3: CASSLKDSSSGNTIYF.

The chain joins TRBV28 to TRBJ1-5; TCRdb's D call, TRBD1, is unchecked because there is no DNA. The CDR3 has 15 amino acids. The germline V gene has CDR1 MDHEN and CDR2 SYDVKM. The CDR3 loop is CASSLFRTGGPPQHF.

This rearrangement joins TRBV11-3 to TRBJ2-2. In germline, CDR1 is SGHNT, CDR2 YENEEA. The CDR3 is 12 residues long. The CDR3 region is CASSAGTPELFF.

This chain uses TRBV29-1 with TRBJ2-1; TCRdb's assignment of TRBD2 cannot be checked, as there is no DNA. This CDR3 spans 13 amino acids. CDR1 is SQVTM and CDR2 is ANQGSEA in the germline V gene. The CDR3: CSDIAGGRNEQFF.

The V and J genes are TRBV29-1 and TRBJ2-6; checking the TCRdb D call of TRBD2 is not possible without DNA. The CDR3 has 18 amino acids. Germline CDR1 reads SQVTM; CDR2 reads ANQGSEA. This CDR3 is CSVEDVGGTPSGANVLTF.

The CDR3 here is CASSGQGERTEAFF. J is TRBJ1-1 and V is TRBV6-1; there is no DNA to check the TCRdb D call of TRBD1. This CDR3 comprises 14 residues. Germline V gene lookup returns CDR1 MNHNS and CDR2 SASEGT.

The chain combines TRBV4-3 with TRBJ2-1; without DNA, the TCRdb call of TRBD2 cannot be checked. Germline CDR1 reads LGHNA; CDR2 reads YSLEER. The CDR3 has 15 residues. The CDR3 loop is CASSQEGGLANEQFF.

The rearrangement joins TRBV7-6 to TRBJ2-1; TCRdb's assignment of TRBD2 cannot be checked, as there is no DNA. The CDR3 has 15 amino acids. Per the germline V gene, CDR1 is SGHVS and CDR2 is FNYEAQ. CDR3: CASSSIGGGDNEQFF.

This chain links TRBV20-1 with TRBJ2-1; absent DNA, TCRdb's TRBD1 call cannot be checked. The germline gives CDR1 DFQATT, CDR2 SNEGSKA (reference sequence). The CDR3 has 17 residues. This CDR3 reads CSARVFPTGSSYNEQFF.

The V call is TRBV6-2 or TRBV6-3, the J call TRBJ2-7; no DNA is available, so the TRBD1 call from TCRdb remains unchecked. Per the germline V gene, CDR1 is MNHEY and CDR2 is SVGEGT. The CDR3 totals 12 residues. The CDR3 sequence: CASSYGGLELYF.